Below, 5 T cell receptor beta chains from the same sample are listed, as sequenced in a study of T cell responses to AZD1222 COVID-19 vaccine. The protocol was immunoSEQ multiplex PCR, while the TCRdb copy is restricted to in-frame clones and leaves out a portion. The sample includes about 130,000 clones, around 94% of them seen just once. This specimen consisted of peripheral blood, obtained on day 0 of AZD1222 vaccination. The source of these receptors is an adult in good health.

In nucleotides, the CDR3 is TGTGCCAGCAGCCTAGCGGGAGCTTATACGCAGTATTTT. Its translation: CASSLAGAYTQYF. The chain carries TRBV27 and TRBJ2-3; 10 positions match TRBD2. Trimming at V came to 6 bases and at J to 7 bases, leaving 4 bases not matched to a gene. This CDR3 is built from 13 residues. Germline V gene lookup returns CDR1 MNHEY and CDR2 SMNVEV (reference sequence).

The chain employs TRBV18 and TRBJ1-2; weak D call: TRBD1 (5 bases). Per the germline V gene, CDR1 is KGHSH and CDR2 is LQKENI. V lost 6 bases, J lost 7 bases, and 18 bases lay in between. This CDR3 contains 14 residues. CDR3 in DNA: TGTGCCAGCTCGCAAGCCGGGACCGCTGGTGGCTACACCTTC. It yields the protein CASSQAGTAGGYTF.

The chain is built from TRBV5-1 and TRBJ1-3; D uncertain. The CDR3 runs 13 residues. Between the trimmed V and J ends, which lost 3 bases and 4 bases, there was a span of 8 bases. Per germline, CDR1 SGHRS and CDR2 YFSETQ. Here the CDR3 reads CASSSAAGNTIYF. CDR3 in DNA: TGCGCCAGCAGCTCAGCAGCGGGAAACACCATATATTTT.

The CDR3 is CASSDSYEQYF. The CDR3 DNA reads TGTGCCAGCAGTGACAGCTACGAGCAGTACTTC. The chain uses TRBV6-1 and TRBJ2-7; the D is unclear. Germline CDR1 MNHNS, CDR2 SASEGT. V lost 3 bases, J lost 3 bases, and 3 bases lay in between. The CDR3 length is 11 residues.

CDR3 in amino acids: CASSQVLAGGGEQFF. The DNA for the CDR3 is TGCGCCAGCAGCCAAGTCCTAGCGGGAGGGGGTGAGCAGTTCTTC. The chain links TRBV4-1 to TRBJ2-1, with TRBD2 matching 12 bases. The trim removed 1 base at V and 9 bases at J, leaving 4 bases unmatched. Germline CDR1 is MGHRA and CDR2 is YSYEKL. CDR3 size: 15 residues.